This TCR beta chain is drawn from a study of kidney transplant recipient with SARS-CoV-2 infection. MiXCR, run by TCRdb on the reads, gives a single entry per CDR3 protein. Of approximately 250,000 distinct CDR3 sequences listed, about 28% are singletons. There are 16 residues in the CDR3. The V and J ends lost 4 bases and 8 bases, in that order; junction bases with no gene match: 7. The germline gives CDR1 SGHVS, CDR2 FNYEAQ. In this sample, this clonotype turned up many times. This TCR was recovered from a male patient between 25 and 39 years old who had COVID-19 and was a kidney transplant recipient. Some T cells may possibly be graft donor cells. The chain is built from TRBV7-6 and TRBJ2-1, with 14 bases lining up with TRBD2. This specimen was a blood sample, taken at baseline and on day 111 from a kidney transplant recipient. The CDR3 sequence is CASSSPTSGGEDEQFF. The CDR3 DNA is TGTGCCAGCAGCTCGCCGACTAGCGGGGGGGAAGATGAGCAGTTCTTC.